A selection of T cell receptor beta chains follows, all from one sample in a study of cytomegalovirus exposure and HLA in healthy donors. Measured with immunoSEQ multiplex PCR; TCRdb has only the in-frame clones, and not every one. The top ten hold under 2.5% of the sample, which has 65,000 to 100,000 clones, approximately 82% seen once. Source material: PBMCs. The receptor set was obtained from a man aged 40-49 years in good health and CMV-seronegative. Each CDR3 is given with its conserved first and last residue. The order of the fields is CDR3 length, clone size, D gene, V gene, J gene, CDR3 protein, CDR3 DNA. The D gene is left open where the match is weak. Rows give clone size only sometimes, using once, few, many, or a class for an expanded clone.

len: 15
abundance: -
d_gene: TRBD1
v_gene: TRBV2
j_gene: TRBJ2-3
CDR3aa: CASSDRGTGTDTQYF
CDR3nt: TGTGCCAGCAGTGACCGAGGGACAGGCACAGATACGCAGTATTTT

len: 14
abundance: few
d_gene: TRBD1
v_gene: TRBV19
j_gene: TRBJ1-5
CDR3aa: CASSPDRGNQPQHF
CDR3nt: TGTGCCAGTAGCCCGGACAGGGGCAATCAGCCCCAGCATTTT

len: 15
abundance: -
d_gene: -
v_gene: TRBV25-1
j_gene: TRBJ1-3
CDR3aa: CASSEYRLSGNTIYF
CDR3nt: TGTGCCAGCAGTGAATACAGACTCTCTGGAAACACCATATATTTT

len: 14
abundance: -
d_gene: TRBD1
v_gene: TRBV29-1
j_gene: TRBJ2-7
CDR3aa: CSVSTGGASLEQYF
CDR3nt: TGCAGCGTTTCAACAGGGGGCGCGTCTCTCGAGCAGTACTTC

len: 17
abundance: few
d_gene: -
v_gene: TRBV5-6
j_gene: TRBJ1-1
CDR3aa: CASSLSFGTRMNTEAFF
CDR3nt: TGTGCCAGCAGCTTGTCATTTGGGACACGGATGAACACTGAAGCTTTCTTT

len: 13
abundance: -
d_gene: TRBD1
v_gene: TRBV2
j_gene: TRBJ2-3
CDR3aa: CASWAGGGDTQYF
CDR3nt: TGTGCCAGCTGGGCAGGGGGTGGAGATACGCAGTATTTT

len: 14
abundance: -
d_gene: -
v_gene: TRBV7-2
j_gene: TRBJ2-7
CDR3aa: CASSLDHLLREQYF
CDR3nt: TGTGCCAGCAGCTTAGATCATCTCCTACGGGAGCAGTACTTC

len: 14
abundance: -
d_gene: -
v_gene: TRBV29-1
j_gene: TRBJ1-1
CDR3aa: CSAELGLMNTEAFF
CDR3nt: TGCAGCGCGGAACTGGGACTGATGAACACTGAAGCTTTCTTT

len: 15
abundance: -
d_gene: TRBD1
v_gene: TRBV7-3
j_gene: TRBJ2-7
CDR3aa: CASSPRQGSLYEQYF
CDR3nt: TGTGCCAGCAGCCCCAGACAGGGAAGCCTCTACGAGCAGTACTTC

len: 13
abundance: -
d_gene: TRBD1
v_gene: TRBV7-9
j_gene: TRBJ2-1
CDR3aa: CASRRDRRAEQFF
CDR3nt: TGTGCCAGCCGACGGGACAGAAGAGCTGAGCAGTTCTTC

len: 14
abundance: once
d_gene: -
v_gene: TRBV7-9
j_gene: TRBJ2-7
CDR3aa: CASSLQGGDYEQYF
CDR3nt: TGTGCCAGCAGCCTACAGGGTGGGGACTACGAGCAGTACTTC

len: 13
abundance: once
d_gene: -
v_gene: TRBV29-1
j_gene: TRBJ1-1
CDR3aa: CSVEAGIATEAFF
CDR3nt: TGCAGCGTTGAGGCGGGAATAGCGACTGAAGCTTTCTTT

len: 13
abundance: -
d_gene: TRBD1
v_gene: TRBV11-2
j_gene: TRBJ1-1
CDR3aa: CASSFQQGTEAFF
CDR3nt: TGTGCCAGCAGTTTCCAACAGGGGACTGAAGCTTTCTTT

len: 15
abundance: -
d_gene: -
v_gene: TRBV18
j_gene: TRBJ2-7
CDR3aa: CASSPRQGSSYEQYF
CDR3nt: TGTGCCAGCTCACCAAGGCAGGGGAGCTCCTACGAGCAGTACTTC

len: 14
abundance: few
d_gene: TRBD1
v_gene: TRBV28
j_gene: TRBJ1-5
CDR3aa: CATKGGWGTQPQHF
CDR3nt: TGTGCCACCAAAGGGGGCTGGGGGACCCAGCCCCAGCATTTT

len: 13
abundance: -
d_gene: -
v_gene: TRBV7-3
j_gene: TRBJ1-1
CDR3aa: CASSLTRNTEAFF
CDR3nt: TGTGCCAGCAGCTTAACTAGGAACACTGAAGCTTTCTTT

len: 13
abundance: few
d_gene: -
v_gene: TRBV7-9
j_gene: TRBJ1-1
CDR3aa: CASSLGGGTEAFF
CDR3nt: TGTGCCAGCAGCTTAGGGGGCGGCACTGAAGCTTTCTTT

len: 12
abundance: -
d_gene: TRBD2
v_gene: TRBV9
j_gene: TRBJ2-1
CDR3aa: CASSVEGTRKFF
CDR3nt: TGTGCCAGCAGCGTAGAGGGGACTAGAAAGTTCTTC

len: 18
abundance: -
d_gene: -
v_gene: TRBV5-1
j_gene: TRBJ2-5
CDR3aa: CASSLYQPQQDSHRTQYF
CDR3nt: TGCGCCAGCAGCTTGTACCAACCTCAACAGGACAGTCACCGGACCCAGTACTTC

len: 14
abundance: -
d_gene: TRBD1
v_gene: TRBV5-1
j_gene: TRBJ1-6
CDR3aa: CASKGQGESSPLHF
CDR3nt: TGCGCCAGCAAGGGACAGGGTGAAAGTTCACCCCTCCACTTT

len: 15
abundance: -
d_gene: -
v_gene: TRBV9
j_gene: TRBJ1-3
CDR3aa: CASSGEQGSGNTIYF
CDR3nt: TGTGCCAGCAGCGGGGAACAGGGATCTGGAAACACCATATATTTT

len: 15
abundance: -
d_gene: TRBD1
v_gene: TRBV4-1
j_gene: TRBJ1-4
CDR3aa: CASSVTGGHNEKLFF
CDR3nt: TGCGCCAGCAGCGTGACAGGGGGCCATAATGAAAAACTGTTTTTT

len: 17
abundance: many
d_gene: -
v_gene: TRBV5-8
j_gene: TRBJ1-5
CDR3aa: CASSGTGNGYSNQPQHF
CDR3nt: TGTGCCAGCAGCGGCACAGGGAATGGGTATAGCAATCAGCCCCAGCATTTT

len: 14
abundance: few
d_gene: -
v_gene: TRBV7-2
j_gene: TRBJ2-3
CDR3aa: CASSPQGSTDTQYF
CDR3nt: TGTGCCAGCAGCCCCCAGGGTAGCACAGATACGCAGTATTTT

len: 18
abundance: -
d_gene: TRBD1
v_gene: TRBV4-1
j_gene: TRBJ1-5
CDR3aa: CASSHLGQESDSNQPQHF
CDR3nt: TGCGCCAGCAGCCACCTGGGACAGGAAAGCGATAGCAATCAGCCCCAGCATTTT

len: 13
abundance: few
d_gene: -
v_gene: TRBV2
j_gene: TRBJ2-7
CDR3aa: CASSPQGAYEQYF
CDR3nt: TGTGCCAGCAGCCCGCAAGGGGCGTACGAGCAGTACTTC

len: 13
abundance: -
d_gene: -
v_gene: TRBV7-3
j_gene: TRBJ1-1
CDR3aa: CASSPGVITEAFF
CDR3nt: TGTGCCAGCAGCCCAGGCGTGATCACTGAAGCTTTCTTT

len: 15
abundance: few
d_gene: TRBD1
v_gene: TRBV5-1
j_gene: TRBJ2-1
CDR3aa: CASSLVAGGYNEQFF
CDR3nt: TGCGCCAGCAGCTTGGTGGCAGGGGGATACAATGAGCAGTTCTTC

len: 15
abundance: few
d_gene: -
v_gene: TRBV19
j_gene: TRBJ2-7
CDR3aa: CASSIKGGQLYEQYF
CDR3nt: TGTGCCAGTAGTATTAAGGGGGGACAGCTCTACGAGCAGTACTTC

len: 15
abundance: -
d_gene: TRBD1
v_gene: TRBV28
j_gene: TRBJ1-4
CDR3aa: CASSLGTGVNEKLFF
CDR3nt: TGTGCCAGCAGTTTAGGGACAGGGGTTAATGAAAAACTGTTTTTT

len: 17
abundance: -
d_gene: TRBD2
v_gene: TRBV5-4
j_gene: TRBJ2-3
CDR3aa: CASSPGGSGLWADTQYF
CDR3nt: TGTGCCAGCAGTCCTGGCGGTAGCGGGTTATGGGCAGATACGCAGTATTTT

len: 17
abundance: few
d_gene: TRBD2
v_gene: TRBV10-1
j_gene: TRBJ2-7
CDR3aa: CASSDTSSGRLVHEQYF
CDR3nt: TGCGCCAGCAGTGACACGTCTAGCGGGAGACTGGTCCACGAGCAGTACTTC

len: 14
abundance: few
d_gene: -
v_gene: TRBV30
j_gene: TRBJ1-1
CDR3aa: CAWTLVPPRGEAFF
CDR3nt: TGTGCCTGGACCCTCGTCCCCCCCCGGGGTGAAGCTTTCTTT

len: 15
abundance: -
d_gene: -
v_gene: TRBV5-1
j_gene: TRBJ1-4
CDR3aa: CASSLEGGTNEKLFF
CDR3nt: TGCGCCAGCAGCTTGGAGGGAGGGACTAATGAAAAACTGTTTTTT

len: 15
abundance: once
d_gene: TRBD1
v_gene: TRBV5-1
j_gene: TRBJ2-5
CDR3aa: CASSLGGQGAETQYF
CDR3nt: TGCGCCAGCAGCCTAGGAGGACAGGGGGCGGAGACCCAGTACTTC

len: 14
abundance: -
d_gene: -
v_gene: TRBV5-6
j_gene: TRBJ1-1
CDR3aa: CASSFQGVNTEAFF
CDR3nt: TGTGCCAGCAGCTTCCAGGGTGTGAACACTGAAGCTTTCTTT

len: 13
abundance: -
d_gene: -
v_gene: TRBV6-5
j_gene: TRBJ1-1
CDR3aa: CASSNFQTDEAFF
CDR3nt: TGTGCCAGCAGTAACTTTCAGACAGATGAAGCTTTCTTT

len: 15
abundance: -
d_gene: -
v_gene: TRBV29-1
j_gene: TRBJ2-2
CDR3aa: CSVEEGQTNTGELFF
CDR3nt: TGCAGCGTTGAAGAAGGACAGACCAACACCGGGGAGCTGTTTTTT

len: 14
abundance: -
d_gene: -
v_gene: TRBV27
j_gene: TRBJ2-7
CDR3aa: CASSFTDSSYEQYF
CDR3nt: TGTGCCAGCAGTTTTACGGACAGTTCCTACGAGCAGTACTTC

len: 13
abundance: few
d_gene: TRBD1
v_gene: TRBV5-1
j_gene: TRBJ1-4
CDR3aa: CASSSQGGEKLFF
CDR3nt: TGCGCCAGCAGCTCACAGGGGGGAGAAAAACTGTTTTTT

len: 15
abundance: -
d_gene: TRBD2
v_gene: TRBV6-5
j_gene: TRBJ2-3
CDR3aa: CASRGSGRGDDTQYF
CDR3nt: TGTGCCAGCAGGGGGAGCGGGAGAGGTGACGATACGCAGTATTTT

len: 15
abundance: -
d_gene: TRBD2
v_gene: TRBV6-5
j_gene: TRBJ2-7
CDR3aa: CASSYRTSGFYEQYF
CDR3nt: TGTGCCAGCAGTTACCGGACTAGCGGTTTCTACGAGCAGTACTTC

len: 11
abundance: -
d_gene: -
v_gene: TRBV6-5
j_gene: TRBJ2-3
CDR3aa: CASTGTDTQYF
CDR3nt: TGTGCCAGCACAGGGACAGATACGCAGTATTTT

len: 14
abundance: -
d_gene: TRBD2
v_gene: TRBV5-1
j_gene: TRBJ2-5
CDR3aa: CASSLAGGRETQYF
CDR3nt: TGCGCCAGCAGCTTGGCGGGGGGGCGGGAGACCCAGTACTTC